These T cell receptor beta chains were read from a single sample in a study of T cells in Graves' hyperthyroidism and ophthalmopathy. TCRdb passed the multiplex PCR reads through MiXCR, listing each CDR3 protein once. Among hundreds of thousands of distinct CDR3 sequences listed, just over 35% were seen once. The sample consisted of blood. Every receptor here comes from a woman aged 40 to 50 with Graves' hyperthyroidism. The CDR3 runs from the conserved cysteine through the conserved F or W. D genes are given only for firm matches. The listing skips clone size in some rows; elsewhere it reads once, few, many or a size class.

D gene: TRBD2
J gene: TRBJ2-7
V gene: TRBV20-1
clone size: NA
CDR3 DNA: TGCAGTGCTCGACCGCTAGCGGGAGGCCCCTCCTACGAGCAGTACTTC
CDR3 protein: CSARPLAGGPSYEQYF

D gene: NA
J gene: TRBJ1-2
V gene: TRBV19
clone size: NA
CDR3 DNA: TGTGCCAGTACCTCCCCGGGGGGCAGCTTTAACTATGGCTACACCTTC
CDR3 protein: CASTSPGGSFNYGYTF

D gene: NA
J gene: TRBJ1-1
V gene: TRBV5-1
clone size: few
CDR3 DNA: TGCGCCAGCAGCTTGGTTAAAGATGACACTGAAGCTTTCTTT
CDR3 protein: CASSLVKDDTEAFF

D gene: NA
J gene: TRBJ2-3
V gene: TRBV11-2
clone size: NA
CDR3 DNA: TGTGCCAGCAGCCGGGCAAGGGTGACAGATACGCAGTATTTT
CDR3 protein: CASSRARVTDTQYF

D gene: NA
J gene: TRBJ2-7
V gene: TRBV10-3
clone size: NA
CDR3 DNA: TGTGCCATCAGTACGGGACCGATACGCTACGAGCAGTACTTC
CDR3 protein: CAISTGPIRYEQYF

D gene: NA
J gene: TRBJ1-2
V gene: TRBV6-1
clone size: few
CDR3 DNA: TGTGCCAGCAGGCTCCTTCTAGGCTATGGCTACACCTTC
CDR3 protein: CASRLLLGYGYTF

D gene: NA
J gene: TRBJ2-7
V gene: TRBV7-2
clone size: NA
CDR3 DNA: TGTGCCAGCGCTAGTCACGCCAGCAGAGGGAGTACTAAGGACTACGAGCAGTACTTC
CDR3 protein: CASASHASRGSTKDYEQYF

D gene: NA
J gene: TRBJ1-2
V gene: TRBV6-5
clone size: many
CDR3 DNA: TGTGCCAGCAGTTACTCGATTCCAGCTAACTATGGCTACACCTTC
CDR3 protein: CASSYSIPANYGYTF

D gene: NA
J gene: TRBJ2-2
V gene: TRBV20-1
clone size: NA
CDR3 DNA: TGCAGTGCTAGGGAGAGCGGGGAGCTGTTTTTT
CDR3 protein: CSARESGELFF

D gene: NA
J gene: TRBJ2-2
V gene: TRBV6-2/TRBV6-3
clone size: NA
CDR3 DNA: TGTGCCAGCAAGCGCATTGGTGACGCCGGGGAGCTGTTTTTT
CDR3 protein: CASKRIGDAGELFF

D gene: NA
J gene: TRBJ1-1
V gene: TRBV4-2
clone size: many
CDR3 DNA: TGTGCCAGCAGCCAAGCATGGGGGTCGGACACTGAAGCTTTCTTT
CDR3 protein: CASSQAWGSDTEAFF

D gene: NA
J gene: TRBJ1-1
V gene: TRBV25-1
clone size: many
CDR3 DNA: TGTGCCAGCAGTGTACCCGGGTCTGAAGCTTTCTTT
CDR3 protein: CASSVPGSEAFF

D gene: NA
J gene: TRBJ2-1
V gene: TRBV7-9
clone size: NA
CDR3 DNA: TGTGCCAGCACTACCAGCTACAATGAGCAGTTCTTC
CDR3 protein: CASTTSYNEQFF

D gene: NA
J gene: TRBJ1-2
V gene: TRBV7-2
clone size: NA
CDR3 DNA: TGTGCCAGCAGCCAAGATAGCGGGGCTGGTCTGGAGGGCTACACCTTC
CDR3 protein: CASSQDSGAGLEGYTF

D gene: TRBD2
J gene: TRBJ2-7
V gene: TRBV29-1
clone size: NA
CDR3 DNA: TGCAGCGTTACTCCCGCTAGCGGGGGGGCCAAGTCCTACGAGCAGTACTTC
CDR3 protein: CSVTPASGGAKSYEQYF

D gene: NA
J gene: TRBJ1-2
V gene: TRBV5-6
clone size: NA
CDR3 DNA: TGTGCCAGCAGCTTGACATTCTCCGGCGATGGCTACACCTTC
CDR3 protein: CASSLTFSGDGYTF

D gene: TRBD1
J gene: TRBJ2-7
V gene: TRBV15
clone size: NA
CDR3 DNA: TGTGCCACCAGCAGAGATTCAGGGGACAGAAGCTCCTACGAGCAGTACTTC
CDR3 protein: CATSRDSGDRSSYEQYF

D gene: NA
J gene: TRBJ2-7
V gene: TRBV9
clone size: NA
CDR3 DNA: TGTGCCAGCAGTCCCCAATGGACCGGTCACGAGCAGTACTTC
CDR3 protein: CASSPQWTGHEQYF

D gene: NA
J gene: TRBJ1-4
V gene: TRBV5-1
clone size: NA
CDR3 DNA: TGCGCCAGCAGCCCCCCGGGAGGTTTGGAAGAAAAACTGTTTTTT
CDR3 protein: CASSPPGGLEEKLFF

D gene: NA
J gene: TRBJ1-6
V gene: TRBV6-1
clone size: NA
CDR3 DNA: TGTGCCAGCAACCTAGGATCTTATAATTCACCCCTCCACTTT
CDR3 protein: CASNLGSYNSPLHF

D gene: NA
J gene: TRBJ1-2
V gene: TRBV9
clone size: many
CDR3 DNA: TGTGCCAGCAGCGTAGATCCGGGTATAAGGAATGGCTACACCTTC
CDR3 protein: CASSVDPGIRNGYTF

D gene: TRBD2
J gene: TRBJ2-7
V gene: TRBV9
clone size: few
CDR3 DNA: TGTGCCAGCAGCAGGACTAGCGGGAAAGACTACGAGCAGTACTTC
CDR3 protein: CASSRTSGKDYEQYF

D gene: TRBD1
J gene: TRBJ1-2
V gene: TRBV7-8
clone size: many
CDR3 DNA: TGTGCCAGCAGCTTAGCACCCGGGACAGGATTAGATTGCACCTTC
CDR3 protein: CASSLAPGTGLDCTF

D gene: TRBD1
J gene: TRBJ2-6
V gene: TRBV11-2
clone size: NA
CDR3 DNA: TGTGCCAGCAGCATAGGACAGGGGGCGGGGGCCAACGTCCTGACTTTC
CDR3 protein: CASSIGQGAGANVLTF

D gene: TRBD1
J gene: TRBJ2-7
V gene: TRBV11-2
clone size: NA
CDR3 DNA: TGTGCCAGCAGCTTAGTGGAGACAGGGGTCGGCGAGCAGTACTTC
CDR3 protein: CASSLVETGVGEQYF

D gene: NA
J gene: TRBJ2-5
V gene: TRBV7-9
clone size: NA
CDR3 DNA: TGTGCCAGCAGCTTAGATGGGGCTACTCCTACAGAGACCCAGTACTTC
CDR3 protein: CASSLDGATPTETQYF

D gene: TRBD1
J gene: TRBJ1-1
V gene: TRBV11-2
clone size: few
CDR3 DNA: TGTGCCAGCAGCTCGAACAGGGGGCGGGTCTTCACTGAAGCTTTCTTT
CDR3 protein: CASSSNRGRVFTEAFF

D gene: NA
J gene: TRBJ1-5
V gene: TRBV5-5
clone size: NA
CDR3 DNA: TGTGCCAGCAGCTTGTTCCGGGTAGGAGAAGAGACCCAGCATTTT
CDR3 protein: CASSLFRVGEETQHF

D gene: NA
J gene: TRBJ1-5
V gene: TRBV2
clone size: many
CDR3 DNA: TGTGCCAGCAGTGTGGAGGACGGATCTAATCAGCCCCAGCATTTT
CDR3 protein: CASSVEDGSNQPQHF

D gene: TRBD1
J gene: TRBJ1-2
V gene: TRBV6-2/TRBV6-3
clone size: NA
CDR3 DNA: TGTGCCAGCAGTAACTCCGGGACAGGGGCAGGCGGCTACACCTTC
CDR3 protein: CASSNSGTGAGGYTF

D gene: NA
J gene: TRBJ2-7
V gene: TRBV11-1
clone size: NA
CDR3 DNA: TGTGCCAGCTCACCGCCTTCACAGGGAGCGACCTACGAGCAGTACTTC
CDR3 protein: CASSPPSQGATYEQYF

D gene: TRBD1
J gene: TRBJ1-2
V gene: TRBV6-1
clone size: NA
CDR3 DNA: TGTGCCAGCAGCCTTGGGACAGGGAGGGATGGCTACACCTTC
CDR3 protein: CASSLGTGRDGYTF

D gene: NA
J gene: TRBJ2-5
V gene: TRBV20-1
clone size: NA
CDR3 DNA: TGCAGTGCTAGAGAAGTCAAGCAAGAGACCCAGTACTTC
CDR3 protein: CSAREVKQETQYF

D gene: TRBD1
J gene: TRBJ2-5
V gene: TRBV7-9
clone size: many
CDR3 DNA: TGTGCCAGCAGCTTAACAGGGGAACAAGAGACCCAGTACTTC
CDR3 protein: CASSLTGEQETQYF